Listed below are T cell receptor beta chains from one sample, sequenced in a study of blood T cell repertoires in COVID-19. Sequencing used immunoSEQ multiplex PCR; TCRdb keeps in-frame clones, though not all of them. The table has roughly 200,000 clones, about four fifths seen once; the top ten hold roughly 6.7%. Material: peripheral blood. The receptors derive from a man between 60 and 75 years old with acute or convalescent COVID-19. The CDR3 runs from the conserved cysteine through the conserved F or W.

TRBJ2-7	TRBV29-1	CSVELAAYEQYF
TRBJ1-6	TRBV7-5	CARSLAVVQGANNSPLHF
TRBJ1-5	TRBV19	CASSPTGNQPQHF
TRBJ2-1	TRBV6-6	CASSLTRNEQFF
TRBJ2-7	TRBV2	CASSVLGTSGGYEQYF
TRBJ2-2	TRBV2	CASLLAGVSGELFF
TRBJ1-4	TRBV5-6	CASSFRGPNEKLFF
TRBJ1-5	TRBV9	CASNLSGGNQPQHF
TRBJ1-6	TRBV27	CASSLFNSPLHF
TRBJ2-3	TRBV5-1	CASSLAAGGIDTQYF
TRBJ2-1	TRBV4-1	CASSQHSSGSNEQFF
TRBJ2-7	TRBV7-7	CASSPGLAGGANSYEQYF
TRBJ1-4	TRBV30	CAWNSRSTNEKLFF
TRBJ1-1	TRBV4-1	CASSQDWGRDSWTEAFF
TRBJ2-7	TRBV27	CASSSRGLAVPYEQYF
TRBJ1-5	TRBV19	CASSTQDRGFGQPQHF
TRBJ2-5	TRBV7-9	CASSLAETGDRETQYF
TRBJ1-6	TRBV6-5	CASRGRLVTSPLHF
TRBJ2-3	TRBV7-9	CASSPGTVTDTQYF
TRBJ1-1	TRBV6-5	CASTLGQVNTEAFF
TRBJ2-5	TRBV7-9	CASSSSPGTSGEETQYF
TRBJ2-3	TRBV9	CASSVAEGTQYF